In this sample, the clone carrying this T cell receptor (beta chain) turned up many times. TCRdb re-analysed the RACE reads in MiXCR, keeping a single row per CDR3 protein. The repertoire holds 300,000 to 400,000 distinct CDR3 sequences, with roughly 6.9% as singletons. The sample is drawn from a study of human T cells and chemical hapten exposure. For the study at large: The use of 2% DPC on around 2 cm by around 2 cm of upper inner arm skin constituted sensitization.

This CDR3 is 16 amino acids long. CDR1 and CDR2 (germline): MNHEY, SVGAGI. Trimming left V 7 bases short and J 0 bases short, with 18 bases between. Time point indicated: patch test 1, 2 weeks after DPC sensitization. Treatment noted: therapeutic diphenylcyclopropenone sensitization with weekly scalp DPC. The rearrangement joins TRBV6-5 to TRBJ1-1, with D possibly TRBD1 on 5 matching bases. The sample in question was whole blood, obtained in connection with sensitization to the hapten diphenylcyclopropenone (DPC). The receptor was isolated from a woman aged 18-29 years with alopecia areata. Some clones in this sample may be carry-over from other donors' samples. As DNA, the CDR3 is TGTGCCAGCATCGGGGGGGAGAGGAGCATGAACACTGAAGCTTTCTTT. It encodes CASIGGERSMNTEAFF.